This T cell receptor beta chain was sequenced for a study of shared clonotypes between healthy human individuals. This clone has just one count. Produced via immunoSEQ multiplex PCR; TCRdb's table is partial and in-frame only. This sample has 2 million to 2.5 million clones; more than 90% occur once, and the top ten carry roughly 0.13%. With V trimmed by 2 bases and J by 3 bases, 6 bases remained unmatched. The V gene's germline CDR1 is ENHRY and CDR2 SYGVKD. CDR3 length: 17 residues. Sequencing used naive CD4+ T cells sorted from blood. Subset denoted: CD45RA+ positively selected. The rearrangement joins TRBV10-3 to TRBJ2-3; 12 nucleotides agree with TRBD2. The source of this sequence is a man younger than 35 in good health. The CDR3 coding sequence is TGTGCCATCAGTGAGCGACTAGCGGGAGTAATGACAGATACGCAGTATTTT. Translation: CAISERLAGVMTDTQYF.